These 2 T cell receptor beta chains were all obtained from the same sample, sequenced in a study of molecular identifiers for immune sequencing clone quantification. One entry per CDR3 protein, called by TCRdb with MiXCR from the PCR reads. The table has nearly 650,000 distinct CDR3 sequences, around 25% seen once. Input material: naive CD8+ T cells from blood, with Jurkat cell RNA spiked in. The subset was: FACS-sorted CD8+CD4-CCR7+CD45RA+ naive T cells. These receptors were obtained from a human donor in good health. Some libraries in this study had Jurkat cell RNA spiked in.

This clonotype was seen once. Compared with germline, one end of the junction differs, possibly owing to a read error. The CDR3 DNA is TGTGCCAGCAGCTTGGCCGCGGGGGCTCCCAATGAGCAGTTCTTC. Translated: CASSLAAGAPNEQFF. The V call is TRBV5-3, the J call TRBJ2-1; TRBD2 might be the D (7 bases). TRBV5-3 is noted as an ORF with a role that remains uncertain. This CDR3 comprises 15 residues.

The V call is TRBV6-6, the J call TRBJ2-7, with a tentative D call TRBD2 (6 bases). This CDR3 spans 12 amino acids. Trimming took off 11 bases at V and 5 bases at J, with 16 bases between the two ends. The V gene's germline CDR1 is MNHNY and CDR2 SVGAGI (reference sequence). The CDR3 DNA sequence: TGTGCCGGGGGGACGTCCCCTGACGAGCAGTACTTC. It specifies CAGGTSPDEQYF.